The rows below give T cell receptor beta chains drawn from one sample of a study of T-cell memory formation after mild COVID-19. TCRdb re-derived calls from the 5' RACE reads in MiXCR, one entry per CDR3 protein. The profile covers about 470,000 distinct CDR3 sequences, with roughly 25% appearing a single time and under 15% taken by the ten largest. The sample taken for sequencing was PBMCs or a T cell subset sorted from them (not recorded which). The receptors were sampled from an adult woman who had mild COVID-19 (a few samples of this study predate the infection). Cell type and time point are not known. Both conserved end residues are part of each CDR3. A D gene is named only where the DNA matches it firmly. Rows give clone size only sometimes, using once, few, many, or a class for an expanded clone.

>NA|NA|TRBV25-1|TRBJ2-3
CASSEYSGTYTDTQYF
TGTGCCAGCAGTGAATATTCGGGTACCTACACAGATACGCAGTATTTT
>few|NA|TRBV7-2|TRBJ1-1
CASKLIGGQEAFF
TGTGCCAGCAAACTAATTGGGGGACAAGAAGCTTTCTTT
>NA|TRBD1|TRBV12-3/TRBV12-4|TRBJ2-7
CASSLATGNRYEQYF
TGTGCCAGCAGTTTAGCGACAGGGAATCGCTACGAGCAGTACTTC
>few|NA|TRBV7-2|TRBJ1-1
CASSWTENTEAFF
TGTGCCAGCAGCTGGACGGAGAACACTGAAGCTTTCTTT
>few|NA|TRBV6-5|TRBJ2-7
CASSYSREAYEQYF
TGTGCCAGCAGTTATAGCAGGGAAGCTTACGAGCAGTACTTC
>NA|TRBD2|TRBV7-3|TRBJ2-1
CASSKGLDRGNEQFF
TGTGCCAGCAGCAAAGGACTAGACCGTGGGAATGAGCAGTTCTTC
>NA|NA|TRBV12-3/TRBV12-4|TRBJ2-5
CASSPSGWELQETQYF
TGTGCCAGCAGTCCCTCGGGGTGGGAGCTCCAAGAGACCCAGTACTTC
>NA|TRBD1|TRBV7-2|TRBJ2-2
CASSPGQGPELFF
TGTGCCAGCAGCCCGGGACAGGGGCCGGAGCTGTTTTTT
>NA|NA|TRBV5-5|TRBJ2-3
CASSLVPPSSTDTQYF
TGTGCCAGCAGCTTGGTGCCGCCCTCAAGCACAGATACGCAGTATTTT
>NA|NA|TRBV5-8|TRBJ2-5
CASTPGHPSKYQETQYF
TGTGCCAGCACCCCGGGACACCCTTCAAAGTACCAAGAGACCCAGTACTTC
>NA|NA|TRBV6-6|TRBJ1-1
CASSPLLLSGAGTEAFF
TGTGCCAGCAGTCCCCTACTACTGTCGGGAGCGGGTACTGAAGCTTTCTTT
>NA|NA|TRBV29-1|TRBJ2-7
CSVLTVGYEQYF
TGCAGCGTCCTGACCGTTGGGTACGAGCAGTACTTC
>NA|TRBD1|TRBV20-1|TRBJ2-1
CSARTGQGSNEQFF
TGCAGTGCCAGGACCGGACAGGGGAGTAATGAGCAGTTCTTC
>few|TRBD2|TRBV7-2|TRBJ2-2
CASSLTGTRVTGELFF
TGTGCCAGCAGCTTAACCGGGACTAGGGTAACCGGGGAGCTGTTTTTT
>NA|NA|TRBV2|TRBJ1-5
CASRQGFNQPQHF
TGTGCCAGCAGACAGGGCTTCAATCAGCCCCAGCATTTT
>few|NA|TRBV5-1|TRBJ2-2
CASSSNLGLPNTGELFF
TGCGCCAGCAGCAGCAATCTGGGCCTTCCGAACACCGGGGAGCTGTTTTTT
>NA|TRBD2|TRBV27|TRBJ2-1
CASSLSGGRAEGEQFF
TGTGCCAGCAGTTTATCGGGCGGGAGGGCAGAAGGTGAGCAGTTCTTC
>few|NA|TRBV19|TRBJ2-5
CASNMGAGAGETQYF
TGTGCCAGCAATATGGGGGCGGGGGCTGGTGAGACCCAGTACTTC
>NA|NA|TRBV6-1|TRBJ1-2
CASSESVEGYF
TGTGCCAGCAGTGAATCGGTTGAAGGCTACTTC
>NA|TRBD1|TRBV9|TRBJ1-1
CASSFEPGQGARTEAFF
TGTGCCAGCAGCTTCGAACCGGGACAGGGGGCGCGTACTGAAGCTTTCTTT
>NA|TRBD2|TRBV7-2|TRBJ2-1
CASTIGGYSYNEQFF
TGTGCCAGCACTATCGGGGGGTATTCCTACAATGAGCAGTTCTTC
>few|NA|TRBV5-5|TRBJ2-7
CASSFSAEAYEQYF
TGTGCCAGCAGCTTTTCTGCAGAAGCCTACGAGCAGTACTTC
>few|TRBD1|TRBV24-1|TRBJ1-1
CATSAPGGIAFF
TGTGCCACCAGTGCCCCAGGGGGGATAGCTTTCTTT
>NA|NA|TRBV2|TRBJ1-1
CASIKGELNTEAFF
TGTGCCAGCATTAAGGGGGAATTGAACACTGAAGCTTTCTTT
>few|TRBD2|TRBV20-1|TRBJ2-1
CSARDRTGGPLNEQFF
TGCAGTGCTAGAGATCGAACGGGAGGGCCGTTGAATGAGCAGTTCTTC
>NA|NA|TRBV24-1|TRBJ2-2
CATSDYRSDTGELFF
TGTGCCACCAGTGATTACCGGTCGGATACCGGGGAGCTGTTTTTT
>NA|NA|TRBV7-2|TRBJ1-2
CASSPDRAWGYGYTF
TGTGCCAGCAGCCCGGATCGGGCCTGGGGGTATGGCTACACCTTC
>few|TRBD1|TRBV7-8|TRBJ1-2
CASSPSIDRVYGYTF
TGTGCCAGCAGCCCCTCAATCGACAGGGTCTATGGCTACACCTTC
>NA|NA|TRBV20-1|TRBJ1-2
CSASRAEYYGYTF
TGCAGTGCTAGTCGGGCAGAATACTATGGCTACACCTTC
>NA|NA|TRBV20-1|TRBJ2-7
CSAANGGFEGREQYF
TGCAGTGCCGCCAATGGGGGATTTGAGGGTCGCGAGCAGTACTTC
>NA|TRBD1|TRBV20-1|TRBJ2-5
CSALMTGRQETQYF
TGCAGTGCTCTAATGACAGGGCGGCAAGAGACCCAGTACTTC
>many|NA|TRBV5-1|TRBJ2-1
CASTLGAYNEQFF
TGCGCCAGCACTCTGGGAGCATACAATGAGCAGTTCTTC
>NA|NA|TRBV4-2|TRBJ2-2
CASSQVGGIRAGELFF
TGTGCCAGCAGCCAAGTTGGCGGGATTAGGGCCGGGGAGCTGTTTTTT
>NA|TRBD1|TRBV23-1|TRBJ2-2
CASSRPGQGGGELFF
TGCGCCAGCAGTCGTCCGGGACAGGGGGGCGGGGAGCTGTTTTTT
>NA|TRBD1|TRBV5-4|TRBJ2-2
CASSPPQGANTGELFF
TGTGCCAGCAGCCCCCCCCAGGGGGCGAACACCGGGGAGCTGTTTTTT